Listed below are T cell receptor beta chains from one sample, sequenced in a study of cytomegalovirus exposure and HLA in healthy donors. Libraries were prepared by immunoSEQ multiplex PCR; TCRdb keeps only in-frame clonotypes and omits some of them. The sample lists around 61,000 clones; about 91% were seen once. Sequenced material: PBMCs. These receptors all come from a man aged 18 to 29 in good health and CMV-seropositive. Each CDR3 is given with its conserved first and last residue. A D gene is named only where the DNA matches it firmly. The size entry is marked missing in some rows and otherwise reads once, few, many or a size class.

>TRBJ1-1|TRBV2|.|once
CASIRDKVNTEAFF
TGTGCCAGCATTCGGGACAAAGTGAACACTGAAGCTTTCTTT
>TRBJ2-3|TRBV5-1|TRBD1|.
CASSLDRTGVGDTQYF
TGCGCCAGCAGCTTGGATCGGACAGGGGTGGGAGATACGCAGTATTTT
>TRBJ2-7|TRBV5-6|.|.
CASSLEWPYEQYF
TGTGCCAGCAGCTTGGAGTGGCCCTACGAGCAGTACTTC
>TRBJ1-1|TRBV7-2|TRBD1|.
CASSFRPTGGTEAFF
TGTGCCAGCAGCTTTCGCCCGACAGGGGGGACTGAAGCTTTCTTT
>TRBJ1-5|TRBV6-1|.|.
CASRVTGSNQPQHF
TGTGCCAGCAGGGTCACAGGTAGCAATCAGCCCCAGCATTTT
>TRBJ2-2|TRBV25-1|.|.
CASSVPSGRATGELFF
TGTGCCAGCAGCGTCCCATCCGGGAGAGCGACCGGGGAGCTGTTTTTT
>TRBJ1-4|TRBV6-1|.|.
CASTPRRATNEKLFF
TGTGCCAGCACTCCAAGGAGGGCCACTAATGAAAAACTGTTTTTT
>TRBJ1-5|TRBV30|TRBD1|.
CAWSSGGQPQHF
TGTGCCTGGAGTTCAGGGGGACAGCCCCAGCATTTT
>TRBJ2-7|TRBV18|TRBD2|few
CASSRSGTSYEQYF
TGTGCCAGCTCACGCTCCGGGACTAGCTACGAGCAGTACTTC
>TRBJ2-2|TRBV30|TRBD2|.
CAWTRRWLAGGPGELFF
TGTGCCTGGACCCGTCGGTGGCTAGCGGGAGGGCCCGGGGAGCTGTTTTTT
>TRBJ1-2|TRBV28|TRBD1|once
CASSSRGRFGYTF
TGTGCCAGCAGCTCCAGGGGGCGATTTGGCTACACCTTC
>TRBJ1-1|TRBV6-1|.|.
CASSDRGTMNTEAFF
TGTGCCAGCAGTGATCGGGGAACGATGAACACTGAAGCTTTCTTT
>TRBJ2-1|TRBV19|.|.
CASSKGGSTEQFF
TGTGCCAGTAGTAAGGGAGGCTCAACTGAGCAGTTCTTC
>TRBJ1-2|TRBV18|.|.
CASSPEDSPTIYGYTF
TGTGCCAGCTCACCGGAGGACAGCCCCACGATCTATGGCTACACCTTC
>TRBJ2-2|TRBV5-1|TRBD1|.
CASSVRTGGGTGELFF
TGCGCCAGCAGCGTAAGGACAGGGGGCGGGACCGGGGAGCTGTTTTTT
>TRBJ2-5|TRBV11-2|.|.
CASSAAGSLETQYF
TGTGCCAGCAGCGCGGCGGGGAGCCTAGAGACCCAGTACTTC
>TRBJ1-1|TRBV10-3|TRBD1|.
CATWDSSNTEAFF
TGTGCCACCTGGGACAGCTCTAACACTGAAGCTTTCTTT
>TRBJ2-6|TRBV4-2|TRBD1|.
CASGTLKDRDVLTF
TGTGCCAGCGGGACGCTGAAGGACAGGGACGTCCTGACTTTC
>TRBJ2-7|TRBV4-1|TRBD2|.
CASSPPGGGREQYF
TGCGCCAGCAGCCCCCCGGGAGGAGGCCGAGAGCAGTACTTC
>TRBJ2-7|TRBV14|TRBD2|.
CASSYGSSGSYEQYF
TGTGCCAGCAGTTACGGGTCTAGCGGGAGCTACGAGCAGTACTTC
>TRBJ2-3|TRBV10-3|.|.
CAISGNRAESVAVDTQYF
TGTGCCATCAGTGGGAATAGGGCAGAGAGCGTAGCGGTAGATACGCAGTATTTT
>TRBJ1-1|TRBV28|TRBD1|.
CASSFMDRVGTEAFF
TGTGCCAGCAGTTTTATGGACAGGGTTGGCACTGAAGCTTTCTTT
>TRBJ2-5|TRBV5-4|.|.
CASSLVGASAERTQYF
TGTGCCAGCAGCTTGGTCGGGGCTAGCGCCGAGAGGACCCAGTACTTC
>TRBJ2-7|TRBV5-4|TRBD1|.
CASSLRQGTNEQYF
TGTGCCAGCAGCCTACGACAGGGGACCAACGAGCAGTACTTC
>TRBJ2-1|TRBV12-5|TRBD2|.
CASGFSAGADEQFF
TGTGCTAGTGGTTTCTCGGCGGGAGCCGATGAGCAGTTCTTC
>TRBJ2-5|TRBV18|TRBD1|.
CASNGQGASETQYF
TGTGCCAGCAACGGACAGGGGGCATCAGAGACCCAGTACTTC
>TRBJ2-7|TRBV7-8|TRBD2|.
CASSLTRSGRFLGEQYF
TGTGCCAGCAGCTTAACGAGGAGCGGGAGGTTTTTGGGCGAGCAGTACTTC
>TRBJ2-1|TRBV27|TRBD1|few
CASSPGTGQYEQFF
TGTGCCAGCAGTCCGGGGACAGGACAATATGAGCAGTTCTTC
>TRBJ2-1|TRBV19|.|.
CASGRIPPNEQFF
TGTGCCAGTGGGAGGATTCCGCCCAATGAGCAGTTCTTC
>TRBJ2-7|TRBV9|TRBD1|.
CASSGGQERYEQYF
TGTGCCAGCAGCGGGGGACAGGAACGATACGAGCAGTACTTC
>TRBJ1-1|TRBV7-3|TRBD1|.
CASSPDRGSTEAFF
TGTGCCAGCAGCCCGGACAGGGGGAGCACTGAAGCTTTCTTT
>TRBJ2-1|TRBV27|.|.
CASRRQAEYNEQFF
TGTGCCAGCAGGAGACAGGCGGAGTACAATGAGCAGTTCTTC
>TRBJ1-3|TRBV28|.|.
CASSSFSADQTGTGNTIYF
TGTGCCAGCAGTTCCTTCTCAGCGGACCAAACAGGGACTGGAAACACCATATATTTT